Each of the 30 T cell receptor beta chains below was sequenced from the same sample in a study of beta chain features in type 1 diabetes. Expressed TCRB transcripts were sequenced because the entire RNA isolate underwent reverse transcription. Only in-frame clones appear in the TCRdb table, and some are missing; sequencing was by immunoSEQ multiplex PCR. This sample has about 330,000 clones, with approximately 11% found just once. Sequenced material: naive CD4+ T cells from blood. The receptors here all came from a woman aged 25 to 45 in good health.

The chain has TRBV11-2 and TRBJ2-3; 8 bases agree with TRBD2. There are 14 residues in the CDR3. Germline assignment: CDR1 SGHAT and CDR2 FQNNGV. V trimming: 4 bases; J trimming: 5 bases; junction bases outside the gene matches: 5. CDR3 in DNA: TGTGCCAGCAGCTCGGCGGGGGGAGTAGATACGCAGTATTTT. As protein: CASSSAGGVDTQYF.

V is TRBV6-1 and J is TRBJ2-5, with 11 bases identical to TRBD1. CDR1 is MNHNS and CDR2 is SASEGT in the germline V gene. Losses at the gene ends were 1 base for V and 5 bases for J; bases not matched to a gene: 0. This CDR3 spans 14 amino acids. The CDR3 bases are TGTGCCAGCAGTGAAGGGACAGGGGGCGAGACCCAGTACTTC. Residues: CASSEGTGGETQYF.

In its sample, this clone was seen a few times. The V call is TRBV29-1, the J call TRBJ2-5; 7 nucleotides line up with TRBD1. V gave up 4 bases and J gave up 5 bases; unmatched junction bases: 7. CDR1 is SQVTM and CDR2 is ANQGSEA in the germline V gene. This CDR3 is built from 13 residues. CDR3 DNA: TGCAGCGTTGGGTACAGGGGTGGGGAGACCCAGTACTTC. Translation: CSVGYRGGETQYF.

This clone was found a few times. CDR3 coding DNA: TGTGCCAGATCGACAGGGAGCACTGAAGCTTTCTTT. Its translation: CARSTGSTEAFF. This rearrangement joins TRBV30 to TRBJ1-1; 7 positions agree with TRBD1. The ends lost 8 bases at V and 4 bases at J; junction bases unmatched: 7. The germline gives CDR1 GTSNPN, CDR2 SVGIG (reference sequence). This CDR3 spans 12 amino acids.

This clone showed up just a few times. The J gene is TRBJ2-7, the V gene TRBV28; D is unresolved. The V gene's germline CDR1 is MDHEN and CDR2 SYDVKM. The CDR3 covers 15 residues. V lost 5 bases, J lost 3 bases, and 17 bases lay in between. The CDR3 is CASSVEHGGFYEQYF. The CDR3 DNA follows: TGTGCCAGCAGTGTGGAACACGGCGGTTTCTACGAGCAGTACTTC.

This chain joins TRBV25-1 and TRBJ2-2, with TRBD1 identical over 7 bases. The CDR3 covers 15 residues. The J segment lost 5 bases and the V segment lost 3 bases, leaving 6 bases of the junction unmatched. From germline, CDR1 is MGHDK and CDR2 SYGVNS. CDR3 coding DNA: TGTGCCAGCAGTGATGCTGGGACAGTAACCGGGGAGCTGTTTTTT. It translates to CASSDAGTVTGELFF.

The table lists this clone with a few counts. V is TRBV6-5 and J is TRBJ2-7; D call uncertain. The CDR3 consists of 16 residues. Trimming shortened V by 0 bases and J by 0 bases, and 12 bases separated the two germline ends. The germline V gene encodes CDR1 MNHEY and CDR2 SVGAGI. The CDR3 region has the DNA TGTGCCAGCAGTTACTCGGCCAGGCCCAGCTCCTACGAGCAGTACTTC. This codes for CASSYSARPSSYEQYF.

The V gene is TRBV28, the J gene TRBJ2-7, with D uncertain. The germline gives CDR1 MDHEN, CDR2 SYDVKM. This CDR3 region has 16 residues. Trimming cost V 1 base and J 0 bases, with 13 bases left between them. The DNA for the CDR3 is TGTGCCAGCAGTTTATTTGCGTTCCGGAGCTCCTACGAGCAGTACTTC. Translated, it gives CASSLFAFRSSYEQYF.

V and J are TRBV7-3 and TRBJ2-5, with 10 bases fitting TRBD1. CDR1 and CDR2 (germline): SGHTA, FQGTGA. The CDR3 sequence is 15 residues long. Unmatched junction bases numbered 7, after V lost 4 bases and J lost 5 bases. CDR3: CASSSGTGESETQYF. DNA of the CDR3: TGTGCCAGCAGCTCCGGGACAGGGGAGTCGGAGACCCAGTACTTC.

This rearrangement joins TRBV5-4 to TRBJ1-2; 7 positions match TRBD1. Looked up from germline, CDR1 is SGHNT and CDR2 is YYREEE (reference sequence). This CDR3 region has 13 residues. V dropped 1 base and J dropped 6; count of bases not matched to a gene: 3. The CDR3 sequence: CASSLYRGNGYTF. DNA for the CDR3: TGTGCCAGCAGCTTGTACAGGGGTAATGGCTACACCTTC.

This clone was seen more than once but under ten times. The J gene is TRBJ2-1, the V gene TRBV7-2; possible D gene TRBD2, 6 bases. This CDR3 has 15 amino acids. V was pared by 4 bases and J by 2 bases, with 12 bases between. Germline V gives CDR1 SGHTA, CDR2 FQGNSA. CDR3 nucleotides: TGTGCCAGCAGCTATAGCGGCGGAGCCTACAATGAGCAGTTCTTC. It yields the protein CASSYSGGAYNEQFF.

This clone has a handful of counts. V usage is TRBV6-5 and J usage is TRBJ2-7; 7 bases map to TRBD1. After removal of 5 bases from V and 3 bases from J, the junction contained 10 bases not matched to a gene. Germline assignment: CDR1 MNHEY and CDR2 SVGAGI. This CDR3 contains 15 residues. DNA of the CDR3: TGTGCCAGCAGTACCCGACAGGGTGCGGACTACGAGCAGTACTTC. Translating gives CASSTRQGADYEQYF.

Here the CDR3 DNA reads TGCGCCAGCAGCATGGGACTAGCGGACTTGGAGACCCAGTACTTC. This translates into CASSMGLADLETQYF. This rearrangement joins TRBV5-1 to TRBJ2-5; TRBD2 agrees at 11 bases. Germline V gives CDR1 SGHRS, CDR2 YFSETQ. The trim removed 4 bases at V and 5 bases at J, leaving 7 bases unmatched. The CDR3 consists of 15 residues.

This clone was counted between two and nine times. CDR3 loop: CASSQTSGTDEQYF. CDR3 DNA sequence: TGTGCCAGCAGCCAGACTAGCGGGACGGACGAGCAGTACTTC. The gene calls are TRBV4-2 and TRBJ2-7, with TRBD2 matching 11 bases. The CDR3 has 14 amino acids. Trimming cost V 3 bases and J 5 bases; bases outside gene matches: 3. Germline V CDR1 and CDR2: LGHNA, YNFKEQ.

This chain joins TRBV14 and TRBJ2-1; 10 nucleotides align to TRBD2. CDR3 length: 18 amino acids. Germline CDR1 reads SGHDN; CDR2 reads FVKESK. With 1 base clipped from V and 0 bases from J, the junction kept 6 bases outside the gene matches. The CDR3 region is CASSQGSGRGGSYNEQFF. The DNA for the CDR3 is TGTGCCAGCAGCCAAGGGAGCGGGAGGGGAGGCTCCTACAATGAGCAGTTCTTC.

This chain links TRBV2 with TRBJ2-1; 13 bases agree with TRBD2. V lost 7 bases and J lost 9; bases outside the gene matches: 3. The length of the CDR3 is 13 residues. Germline V lookup: CDR1 SNHLY, CDR2 FYNNEI. CDR3 loop: CASKLAGGVEQFF. DNA for the CDR3: TGTGCCAGCAAACTAGCGGGAGGGGTTGAGCAGTTCTTC. Drawing the rest from reference TRBV2 and TRBJ2-1, the complete variable domain is EPEVTQTPSHQVTQMGQEVILRCVPISNHLYFYWYRQILGQKVEFLVSFYNNEISEKSEIFDDQFSVERPDGSNFTLKIRSTKLEDSAMYFCASKLAGGVEQFFGPGTRLTVL.

The sample holds a few counts of this clone. The genes are TRBV7-3 and TRBJ2-5; the match to TRBD1 covers 7 bases. Germline CDR1 is SGHTA and CDR2 is FQGTGA. The V and J ends lost 8 bases and 3 bases, in that order; junction bases with no gene match: 6. The CDR3 sequence is 13 residues long. The CDR3 region has the DNA TGTGCCAGCTCCACCGGGACAGAAGAGACCCAGTACTTC. Protein product: CASSTGTEETQYF.

In its sample, this clone was seen a few times. The chain recombines TRBV18 with TRBJ2-7; D unresolved. The CDR3 sequence is 14 residues long. V gave up 1 base and J gave up 3 bases, with 10 bases separating them. In germline, CDR1 is KGHSH, CDR2 LQKENI. The DNA for the CDR3 is TGTGCCAGCTCACCACGTGGAGACGACTACGAGCAGTACTTC. Its translation is CASSPRGDDYEQYF.

V is TRBV15 and J is TRBJ2-3, with a weak D call TRBD1 (5 bases). CDR1 and CDR2 from the germline V gene are LNHNV and YYDKDF (reference sequence). The ends were cut back, 4 bases at V and 2 bases at J, with 13 bases in the middle. The CDR3 consists of 15 residues. CDR3 sequence reads: CATSTRQTHTDTQYF. CDR3 DNA: TGTGCCACCAGCACCAGACAGACGCACACAGATACGCAGTATTTT. Together with reference TRBV15 and TRBJ2-3, the CDR3 gives the full variable domain: DAMVIQNPRYQVTQFGKPVTLSCSQTLNHNVMYWYQQKSSQAPKLLFHYYDKDFNNEADTPDNFQSRRPNTSFCFLDIRSPGLGDTAMYLCATSTRQTHTDTQYFGPGTRLTVL.

J is TRBJ2-5 and V is TRBV28; a weak D match, TRBD2 (6 bases). Trimming shortened V by 4 bases and J by 7 bases, and 16 bases separated the two germline ends. The CDR3 consists of 14 residues. The germline gives CDR1 MDHEN, CDR2 SYDVKM. The CDR3 reads CASSSGLRSGTQYF. CDR3 in DNA: TGTGCCAGCAGTTCGGGACTCCGGAGTGGGACCCAGTACTTC.

The CDR3 sequence: CASSNLAVNTGELFF. The CDR3 region has the DNA TGTGCCAGCAGCAACCTAGCGGTGAACACCGGGGAGCTGTTTTTT. The chain is built from TRBV7-9 and TRBJ2-2; 7 bases agree with TRBD2. The germline V gene has CDR1 SEHNR and CDR2 FQNEAQ (reference sequence). Germline trimming cut 5 bases from V and 1 base from J; bases unmatched to any gene: 4. This CDR3 is 15 amino acids long.

In DNA, the CDR3 is TGTGCCAGCAGACTCCCCGGGACTTCGGTATACGAGCAGTACTTC. This translates into CASRLPGTSVYEQYF. The chain joins TRBV28 to TRBJ2-7, with D perhaps TRBD2 (6 bases). This CDR3 has 15 residues. Germline CDR1 and CDR2: MDHEN and SYDVKM. Deletions cut 6 bases from V and 4 bases from J, with 19 bases between.

The chain joins TRBV7-9 to TRBJ2-7; 8 bases align to TRBD1. The CDR3 length is 15 residues. Per germline, CDR1 SEHNR and CDR2 FQNEAQ (reference sequence). V was pared by 1 base and J by 0 bases, with 2 bases of the junction left unmatched. CDR3 bases: TGTGCCAGCAGCTTAGACAGGGGGAGCTCCTACGAGCAGTACTTC. Translated, it gives CASSLDRGSSYEQYF.

The chain combines TRBV19 with TRBJ2-1, with 9 bases that match TRBD1. The CDR3 has 15 amino acids. Germline CDR1 LNHDA, CDR2 SQIVND (reference sequence). V lost 7 bases, J lost 0 bases, and 4 bases stayed unmatched. Here the CDR3 DNA reads TGTGCCAGTAAACAGGGGGCTAGCTCCTACAATGAGCAGTTCTTC. Encoded protein: CASKQGASSYNEQFF.

This clone was detected only a few times. This chain connects TRBV29-1 to TRBJ2-3, with D perhaps matching TRBD2 (7 bases). The CDR3 length is 13 residues. Germline V CDR1 and CDR2: SQVTM, ANQGSEA. The germline V and J ends were trimmed by 6 bases and 5 bases, with 15 bases remaining between them. The CDR3 sequence: CSVGGTSLDTQYF. As DNA, the CDR3 is TGCAGCGTGGGAGGGACATCCCTAGATACGCAGTATTTT.

The rearrangement links TRBV2 to TRBJ1-2, with TRBD1 identical over 8 bases. V was clipped by 5 bases and J by 8 bases; unmatched bases: 7. Germline V gene sequence: CDR1 SNHLY, CDR2 FYNNEI. There are 13 residues in the CDR3. The CDR3 is CASSFGQGKGYTF. DNA for the CDR3: TGTGCCAGCAGTTTCGGACAGGGCAAGGGCTACACCTTC.

The chain combines TRBV5-1 with TRBJ2-7, with D perhaps TRBD2 (6 bases). Trimming removed 6 bases at V and 6 bases at J, with 16 bases between. This CDR3 is 13 amino acids long. Germline CDR1 SGHRS, CDR2 YFSETQ. Here the CDR3 DNA reads TGCGCCAGCACCCCCGGGAGTGGGGGCGAGCAGTACTTC. The encoded protein is CASTPGSGGEQYF.

This chain links TRBV7-3 with TRBJ2-3, with 9 bases lining up with TRBD1. The CDR3 runs to 17 residues. V was pared by 0 bases and J by 7 bases, with 11 bases of the junction left unmatched. CDR1 SGHTA and CDR2 FQGTGA come from the germline V gene. The CDR3 region has the DNA TGTGCCAGCAGCTTAACCGCACCGGGACAGGGCATGAATACGCAGTATTTT. Translation: CASSLTAPGQGMNTQYF.

There are a few counts of this clone. The rearrangement links TRBV7-9 to TRBJ2-7; 12 bases agree with TRBD2. The V gene end was trimmed by 5 bases and the J gene end by 0 bases; junction bases not matched to a gene: 8. CDR3 length: 17 amino acids. Germline loops: CDR1 SEHNR, CDR2 FQNEAQ (reference sequence). CDR3 sequence (DNA): TGTGCCAGCAGCATAGTAACTAGCGGGAGGCTCTCCTACGAGCAGTACTTC. Its translation: CASSIVTSGRLSYEQYF.

This clone was detected only a few times. The genes are TRBV11-1 and TRBJ2-3; no reliable D call. Trimming pared 4 bases from V and 2 bases from J, leaving 13 bases between. The germline CDR1 and CDR2 sequences are SGHAT and FQDESV (reference sequence). This CDR3 region has 15 residues. Written as DNA, the CDR3 is TGTGCCAGCAGCTCGCTCCTACTATACACAGATACGCAGTATTTT. It encodes CASSSLLLYTDTQYF.